The 4 T cell receptor beta chains given below trace back to one sample, sequenced in a study of glioma-infiltrating T cells after dendritic cell vaccination. Time point reported: after dendritic cell vaccination, including at tumor progression/relapse. Profiled with immunoSEQ multiplex PCR; TCRdb holds only in-frame clones, not every one. The sample contains tens of thousands of clones, roughly 90% of which appear only once. Sequenced here: blood, sampled after dendritic cell vaccination. The receptor source for this set is a human donor with glioblastoma.

The DNA for the CDR3 is TGTGCCAGCGGCATCTACAGGGGTGAGCAAGAGACCCAGTACTTC. Translated: CASGIYRGEQETQYF. The chain links TRBV6-6 to TRBJ2-5; the match to TRBD1 covers 7 bases. The V and J ends lost 8 bases and 2 bases, in that order; junction bases with no gene match: 11. This CDR3 is built from 15 residues. Germline CDR1 and CDR2: MNHNY and SVGAGI (reference sequence).

The chain joins TRBV6-1 to TRBJ2-7; TRBD2 matches 7 bases. Per the germline V gene, CDR1 is MNHNS and CDR2 is SASEGT. J gave up 7 bases and V 4 bases, and 10 bases lay outside the gene matches. The CDR3 is 14 residues long. CDR3 nucleotides: TGTGCCAGCAGTGGGGGAGGGAGGCCTTCGGAGCAGTACTTC. As protein: CASSGGGRPSEQYF.

V and J are TRBV18 and TRBJ1-6; D may be TRBD1 (5 bases). Trimming removed 4 bases at V and 9 bases at J, with 16 bases between. The length of the CDR3 is 15 residues. Germline V gives CDR1 KGHSH, CDR2 LQKENI. DNA for the CDR3: TGTGCCAGCTCACTCGCGGGGGATTTCGGTTCACCCCTCCACTTT. It codes for CASSLAGDFGSPLHF.

This clone was seen only once. V gene TRBV7-2 combines with J gene TRBJ2-7; 11 nucleotides agree with TRBD2. Germline assignment: CDR1 SGHTA and CDR2 FQGNSA. The CDR3 is made up of 14 amino acids. The ends lost 2 bases at V and 5 bases at J; junction bases unmatched: 2. The CDR3: CASSLTSGSDEQYF. CDR3 sequence (DNA): TGTGCCAGCAGCTTAACTAGCGGGAGCGACGAGCAGTACTTC.